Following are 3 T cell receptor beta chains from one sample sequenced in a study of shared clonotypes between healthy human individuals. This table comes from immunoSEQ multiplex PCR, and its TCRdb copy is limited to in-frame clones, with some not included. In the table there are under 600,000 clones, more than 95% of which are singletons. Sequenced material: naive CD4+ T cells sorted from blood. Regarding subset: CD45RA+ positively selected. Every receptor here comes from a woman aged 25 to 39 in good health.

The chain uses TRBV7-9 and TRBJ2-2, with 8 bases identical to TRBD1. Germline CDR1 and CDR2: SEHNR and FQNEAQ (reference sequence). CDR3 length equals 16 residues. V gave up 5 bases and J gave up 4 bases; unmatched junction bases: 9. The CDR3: CASSPRSDRGTGELFF. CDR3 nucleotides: TGTGCCAGCAGCCCAAGATCTGACAGGGGCACCGGGGAGCTGTTTTTT. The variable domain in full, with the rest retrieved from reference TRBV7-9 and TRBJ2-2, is DTGVSQNPRHKITKRGQNVTFRCDPISEHNRLYWYRQTLGQGPEFLTYFQNEAQLEKSRLLSDRFSAERPKGSFSTLEIQRTEQGDSAMYLCASSPRSDRGTGELFFGEGSRLTVL.

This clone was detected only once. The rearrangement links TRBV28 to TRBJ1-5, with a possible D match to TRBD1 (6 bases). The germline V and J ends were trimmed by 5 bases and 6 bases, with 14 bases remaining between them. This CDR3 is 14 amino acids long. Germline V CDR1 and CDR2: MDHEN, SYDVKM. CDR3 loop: CASSPARGSQPQHF. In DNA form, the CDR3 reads TGTGCCAGCAGTCCCGCCAGGGGCAGTCAGCCCCAGCATTTT. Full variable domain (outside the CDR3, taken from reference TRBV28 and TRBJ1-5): DVKVTQSSRYLVKRTGEKVFLECVQDMDHENMFWYRQDPGLGLRLIYFSYDVKMKEKGDIPEGYSVSREKKERFSLILESASTNQTSMYLCASSPARGSQPQHFGDGTRLSIL.

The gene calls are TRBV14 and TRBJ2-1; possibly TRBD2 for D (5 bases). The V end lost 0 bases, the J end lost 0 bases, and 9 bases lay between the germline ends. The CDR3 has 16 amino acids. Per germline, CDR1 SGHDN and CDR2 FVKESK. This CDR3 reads CASSQDIGSSYNEQFF. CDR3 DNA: TGTGCCAGCAGCCAAGATATAGGGAGCTCCTACAATGAGCAGTTCTTC.